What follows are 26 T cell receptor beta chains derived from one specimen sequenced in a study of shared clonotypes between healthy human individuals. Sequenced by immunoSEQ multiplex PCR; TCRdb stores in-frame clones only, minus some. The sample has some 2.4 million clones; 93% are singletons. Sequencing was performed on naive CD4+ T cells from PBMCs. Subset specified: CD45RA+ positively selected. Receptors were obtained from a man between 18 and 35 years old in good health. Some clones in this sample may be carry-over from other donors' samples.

The CDR3 DNA follows: TGTGCCAGCAGTGAATTGGCGTACTATGGCTACACCTTC. This codes for CASSELAYYGYTF. This chain joins TRBV25-1 and TRBJ1-2; D ambiguous. Germline-derived CDR1 and CDR2 are MGHDK and SYGVNS. This CDR3 contains 13 residues. V was shortened by 1 base and J by 3 bases, with 6 bases between the two germline ends.

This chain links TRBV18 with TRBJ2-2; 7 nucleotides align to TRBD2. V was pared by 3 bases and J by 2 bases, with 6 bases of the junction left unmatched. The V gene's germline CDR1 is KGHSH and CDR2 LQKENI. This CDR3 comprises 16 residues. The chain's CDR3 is CASSPFSGPNTGELFF. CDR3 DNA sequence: TGTGCCAGCTCACCTTTTAGCGGGCCTAACACCGGGGAGCTGTTTTTT.

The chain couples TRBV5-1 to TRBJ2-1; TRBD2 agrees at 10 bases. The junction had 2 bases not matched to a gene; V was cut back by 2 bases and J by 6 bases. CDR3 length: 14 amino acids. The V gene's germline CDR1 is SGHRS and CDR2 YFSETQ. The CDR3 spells CASSFASGSNEQFF. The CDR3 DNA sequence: TGCGCCAGCAGCTTCGCTAGCGGGAGCAATGAGCAGTTCTTC.

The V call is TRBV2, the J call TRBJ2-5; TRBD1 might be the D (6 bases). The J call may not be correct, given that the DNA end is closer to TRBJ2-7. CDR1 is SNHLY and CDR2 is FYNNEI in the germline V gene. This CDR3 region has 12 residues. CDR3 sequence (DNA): TGTGCCAGCAGATCACAGGGAGACGAGCAGTACTTC. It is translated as CASRSQGDEQYF.

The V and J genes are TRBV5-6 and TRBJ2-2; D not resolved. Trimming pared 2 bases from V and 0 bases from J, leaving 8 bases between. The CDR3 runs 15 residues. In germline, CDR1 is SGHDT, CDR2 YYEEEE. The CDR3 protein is CASSFWRPNTGELFF. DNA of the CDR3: TGTGCCAGCAGCTTCTGGCGCCCGAACACCGGGGAGCTGTTTTTT.

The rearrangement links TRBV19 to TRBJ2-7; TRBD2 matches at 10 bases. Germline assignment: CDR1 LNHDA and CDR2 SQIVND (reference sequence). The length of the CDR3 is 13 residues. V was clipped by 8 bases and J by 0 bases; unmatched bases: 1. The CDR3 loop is CASGTSDSYEQYF. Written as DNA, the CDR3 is TGTGCCAGTGGGACTAGCGACTCCTACGAGCAGTACTTC.

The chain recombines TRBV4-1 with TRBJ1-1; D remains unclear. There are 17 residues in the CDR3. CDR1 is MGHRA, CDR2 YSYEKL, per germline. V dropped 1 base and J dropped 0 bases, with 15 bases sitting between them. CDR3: CASSQVGRATLNTEAFF. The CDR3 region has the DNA TGCGCCAGCAGCCAAGTAGGGAGGGCCACCTTGAACACTGAAGCTTTCTTT.

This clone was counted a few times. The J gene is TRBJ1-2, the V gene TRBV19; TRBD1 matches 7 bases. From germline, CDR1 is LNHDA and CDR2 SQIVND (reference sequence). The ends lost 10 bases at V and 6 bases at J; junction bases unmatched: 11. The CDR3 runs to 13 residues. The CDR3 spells CATSGGVYDGYTF. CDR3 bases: TGTGCCACCTCAGGGGGGGTTTACGATGGCTACACCTTC.

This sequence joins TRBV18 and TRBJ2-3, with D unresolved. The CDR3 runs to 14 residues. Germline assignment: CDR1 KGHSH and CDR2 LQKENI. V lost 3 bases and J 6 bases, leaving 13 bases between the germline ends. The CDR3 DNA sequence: TGTGCCAGCTCACCTACGCCCTCGGCGGATACGCAGTATTTT. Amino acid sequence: CASSPTPSADTQYF. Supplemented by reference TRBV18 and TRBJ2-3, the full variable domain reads NAGVMQNPRHLVRRRGQEARLRCSPMKGHSHVYWYRQLPEEGLKFMVYLQKENIIDESGMPKERFSAEFPKEGPSILRIQQVVRGDSAAYFCASSPTPSADTQYFGPGTRLTVL.

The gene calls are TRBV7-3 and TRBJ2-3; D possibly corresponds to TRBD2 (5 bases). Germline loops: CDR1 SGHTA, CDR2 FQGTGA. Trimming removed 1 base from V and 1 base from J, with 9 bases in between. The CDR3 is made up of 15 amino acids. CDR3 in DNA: TGTGCCAGCAGCTTAAAGAGCGGACGCACAGATACGCAGTATTTT. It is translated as CASSLKSGRTDTQYF. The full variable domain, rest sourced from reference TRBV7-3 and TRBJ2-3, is GAGVSQTPSNKVTEKGKYVELRCDPISGHTALYWYRQSLGQGPEFLIYFQGTGAADDSGLPNDRFFAVRPEGSVSTLKIQRTERGDSAVYLCASSLKSGRTDTQYFGPGTRLTVL.

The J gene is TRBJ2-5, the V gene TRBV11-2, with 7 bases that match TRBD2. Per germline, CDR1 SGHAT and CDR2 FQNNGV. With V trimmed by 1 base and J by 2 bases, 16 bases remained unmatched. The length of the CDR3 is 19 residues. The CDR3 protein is CASSLGFGGASGGQETQYF. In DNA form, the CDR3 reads TGTGCCAGCAGCTTAGGTTTTGGAGGGGCTAGCGGAGGACAAGAGACCCAGTACTTC.

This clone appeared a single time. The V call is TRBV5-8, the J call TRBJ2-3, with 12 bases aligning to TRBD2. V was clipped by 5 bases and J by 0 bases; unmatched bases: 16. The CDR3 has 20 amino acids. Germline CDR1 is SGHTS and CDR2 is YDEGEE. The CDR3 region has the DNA TGTGCCAGCAGACCCCCACGGTTTAAGCTAGCGGGAGGGAGCACAGATACGCAGTATTTT. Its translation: CASRPPRFKLAGGSTDTQYF.

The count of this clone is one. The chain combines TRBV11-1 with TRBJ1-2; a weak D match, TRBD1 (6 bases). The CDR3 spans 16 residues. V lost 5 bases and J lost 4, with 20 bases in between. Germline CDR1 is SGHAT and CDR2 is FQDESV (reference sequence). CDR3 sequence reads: CASSPVAGTTPYGYTF. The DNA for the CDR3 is TGTGCCAGCAGCCCGGTGGCCGGGACAACACCCTATGGCTACACCTTC.

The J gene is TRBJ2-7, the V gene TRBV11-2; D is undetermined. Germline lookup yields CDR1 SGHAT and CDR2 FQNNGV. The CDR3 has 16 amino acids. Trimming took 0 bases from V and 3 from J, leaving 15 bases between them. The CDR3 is CASSLDDGKGIYEQYF. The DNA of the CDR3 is TGTGCCAGCAGCTTAGACGATGGGAAGGGCATCTACGAGCAGTACTTC.

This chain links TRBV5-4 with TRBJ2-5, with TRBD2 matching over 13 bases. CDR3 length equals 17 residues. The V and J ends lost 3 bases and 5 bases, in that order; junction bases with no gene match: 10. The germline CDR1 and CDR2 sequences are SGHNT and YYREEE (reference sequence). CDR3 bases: TGTGCCAGCAGCTATGGGGGGACTAGCGGGACTCGCGAGACCCAGTACTTC. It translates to CASSYGGTSGTRETQYF. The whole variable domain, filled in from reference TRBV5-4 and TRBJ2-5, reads ETGVTQSPTHLIKTRGQQVTLRCSSQSGHNTVSWYQQALGQGPQFIFQYYREEENGRGNFPPRFSGLQFPNYSSELNVNALELDDSALYLCASSYGGTSGTRETQYFGPGTRLLVL.

CDR3 nucleotides: TGTGCCAGCAGCTTAGTAGCGGGAGACGACACCGGGGAGCTGTTTTTT. This codes for CASSLVAGDDTGELFF. The rearrangement joins TRBV7-6 to TRBJ2-2; 9 positions match TRBD2. Per the germline V gene, CDR1 is SGHVS and CDR2 is FNYEAQ. With V trimmed by 1 base and J by 3 bases, 3 bases remained unmatched. The CDR3 is 16 residues long.

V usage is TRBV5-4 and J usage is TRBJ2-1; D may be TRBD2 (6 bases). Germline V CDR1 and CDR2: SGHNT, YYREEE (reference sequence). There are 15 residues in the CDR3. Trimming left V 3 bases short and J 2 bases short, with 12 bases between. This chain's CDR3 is CASSSGTPTYNEQFF. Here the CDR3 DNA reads TGTGCCAGCAGCTCCGGGACTCCAACCTACAATGAGCAGTTCTTC.

The CDR3 DNA sequence: TGCGCCAGCAGCTTGGAGGGACAGGGTGGTGGATCCCTCCACTTT. Protein product: CASSLEGQGGGSLHF. The chain joins TRBV5-1 to TRBJ1-6, with 9 nucleotides matching TRBD1. This CDR3 comprises 15 residues. Germline CDR1 and CDR2: SGHRS and YFSETQ. The J segment lost 14 bases and the V segment lost 0 bases, leaving 9 bases of the junction unmatched.

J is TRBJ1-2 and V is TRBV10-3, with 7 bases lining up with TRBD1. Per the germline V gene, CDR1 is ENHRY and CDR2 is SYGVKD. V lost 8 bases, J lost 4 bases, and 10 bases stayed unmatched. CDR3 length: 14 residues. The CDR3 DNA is TGTGCCATCGGGAAGGTGGGACAGTCCTATGGCTACACCTTC. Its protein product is CAIGKVGQSYGYTF.

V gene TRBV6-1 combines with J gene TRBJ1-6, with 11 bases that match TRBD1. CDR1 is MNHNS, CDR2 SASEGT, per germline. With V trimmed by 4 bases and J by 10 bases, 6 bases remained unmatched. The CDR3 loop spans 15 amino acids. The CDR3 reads CASSARTGGSSPLHF. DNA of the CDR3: TGTGCCAGCAGTGCCCGGACAGGGGGCTCGTCACCCCTCCACTTT.

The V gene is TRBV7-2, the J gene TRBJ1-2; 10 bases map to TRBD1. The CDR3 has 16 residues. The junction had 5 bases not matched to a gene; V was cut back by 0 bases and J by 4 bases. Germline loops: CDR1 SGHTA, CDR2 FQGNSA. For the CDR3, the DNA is TGTGCCAGCAGCTTAGCCGGGACAGGGGACTTCTATGGCTACACCTTC. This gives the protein CASSLAGTGDFYGYTF.

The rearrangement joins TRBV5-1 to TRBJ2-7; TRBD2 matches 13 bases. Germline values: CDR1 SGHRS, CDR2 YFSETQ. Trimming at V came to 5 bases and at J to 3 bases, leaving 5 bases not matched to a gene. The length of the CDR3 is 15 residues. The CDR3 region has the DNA TGCGCCAGCAGGGACGGGACTAGCGGGGTCTACGAGCAGTACTTC. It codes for CASRDGTSGVYEQYF.

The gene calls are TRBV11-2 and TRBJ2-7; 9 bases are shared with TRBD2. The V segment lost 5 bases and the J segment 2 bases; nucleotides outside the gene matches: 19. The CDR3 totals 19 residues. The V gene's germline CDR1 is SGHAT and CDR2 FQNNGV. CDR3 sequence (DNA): TGTGCCAGCAGCCTTATCAGGGGTTGGGGCGGGAGGGCGACCTACGAGCAGTACTTC. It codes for CASSLIRGWGGRATYEQYF.

CDR3 amino acids: CAIKGVGTEAFF. In DNA form, the CDR3 reads TGTGCCATCAAGGGGGTTGGCACTGAAGCTTTCTTT. The gene calls are TRBV10-3 and TRBJ1-1; weak D call: TRBD1 (6 bases). Germline V CDR1 and CDR2: ENHRY, SYGVKD. V lost 7 bases and J 4 bases, leaving 10 bases between the germline ends. CDR3 length: 12 residues.

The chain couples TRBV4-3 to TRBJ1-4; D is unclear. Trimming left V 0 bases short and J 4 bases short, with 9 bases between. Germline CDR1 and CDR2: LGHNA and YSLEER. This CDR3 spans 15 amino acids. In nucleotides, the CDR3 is TGCGCCAGCAGCCAAGAAGGGCGGGGTAATGAAAAACTGTTTTTT. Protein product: CASSQEGRGNEKLFF.

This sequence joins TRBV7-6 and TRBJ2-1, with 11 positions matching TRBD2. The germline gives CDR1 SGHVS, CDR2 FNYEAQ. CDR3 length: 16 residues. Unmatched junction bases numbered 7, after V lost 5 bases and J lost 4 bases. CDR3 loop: CASSPTGTSGYNEQFF. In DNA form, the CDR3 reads TGTGCCAGCAGCCCAACCGGGACTAGCGGATACAATGAGCAGTTCTTC.